The entry below gives a single T cell receptor beta chain sequence along with its context. The data stem from a study of T-cell reconstitution after alpha-beta-depleted transplantation in children. Germline V CDR1 and CDR2: LGHDT, YNNKEL (reference sequence). The CDR3 consists of 18 residues. V lost 5 bases to trimming and J lost 2 bases, with 23 bases between them. Researchers prepared the TCRbeta library using unique molecular identifiers, the study reports. TCRdb re-called the PCR reads with MiXCR, one entry per CDR3 protein. The data show 600,000 to 800,000 distinct CDR3 sequences, around 12% seen once.

The sample consisted of PBMCs, taken before TCRalphabeta/CD19-depleted stem cell transplant. The clonotype was recovered from a girl aged 2-10 years with congenital amegakaryocytic thrombocytopenia, due to receive a stem cell transplant. The chain carries TRBV3-1 and TRBJ2-3; D possibly corresponds to TRBD2 (6 bases). For the CDR3, the DNA is TGTGCCAGCAGCTTCACGCGATCTAGCGCCTACAACACAGATACGCAGTATTTT. Amino acids: CASSFTRSSAYNTDTQYF.